The sequence of this T cell receptor beta chain was determined in a study of Ad26.COV2.S vaccination and SARS-CoV-2 variants. Study details: Donor was in the COV1001 Ad26.COV2.S trial arm.

Sequenced by immunoSEQ multiplex PCR; TCRdb stores in-frame clones only, minus some. The table includes some 300,000 clones, 85% detected once. This sample's treatment: around 19 received Ad26.COV2.S at low or high dose, single or two shots; roughly five received placebo; per-sample allocation not given. The study sampled participants on day 63 after the first vaccine or placebo injection. The donor's status was that of an adult aged 18-55 years in Boston. For this clone: Antigen unknown.

Study-wide results and limits: Among vaccine recipients, spike-specific TCR breadth exceeded that of placebo recipients. Spike-specific CD8+ and CD4+ T cell responses reportedly showed substantial breadth after vaccination.

The CDR3 consists of 15 residues. Trimming removed 0 bases from V and 5 bases from J, with 12 bases in between. Germline V CDR1 and CDR2: LGHNA, YNFKEQ. Sequencing used peripheral blood, obtained in a trial of Ad26.COV2.S vaccine versus placebo. The source of this sequence is a person between 18 and 59 years old who received the Ad26.COV2.S COVID-19 vaccine or a placebo. The chain joins TRBV4-2 to TRBJ2-3; D perhaps matches TRBD2 (5 bases). CDR3 residues: CASSQDARAGDTQYF. The CDR3 DNA reads as TGTGCCAGCAGCCAAGATGCGAGGGCGGGAGATACGCAGTATTTT.